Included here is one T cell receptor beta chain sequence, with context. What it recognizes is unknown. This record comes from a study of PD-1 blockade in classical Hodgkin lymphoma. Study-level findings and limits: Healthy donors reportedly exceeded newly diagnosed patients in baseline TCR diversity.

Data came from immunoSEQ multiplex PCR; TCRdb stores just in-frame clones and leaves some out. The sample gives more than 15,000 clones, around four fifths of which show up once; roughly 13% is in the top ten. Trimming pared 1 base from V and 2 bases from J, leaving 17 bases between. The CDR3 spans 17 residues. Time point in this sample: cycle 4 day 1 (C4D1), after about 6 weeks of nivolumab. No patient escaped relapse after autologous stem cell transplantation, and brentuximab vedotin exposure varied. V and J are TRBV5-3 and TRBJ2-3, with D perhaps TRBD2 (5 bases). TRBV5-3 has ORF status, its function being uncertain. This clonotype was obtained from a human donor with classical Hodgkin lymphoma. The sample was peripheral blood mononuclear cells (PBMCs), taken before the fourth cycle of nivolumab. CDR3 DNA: TGTGCCAGAAGCTTGAGGCTGAGAGACTACCCCACAGATACGCAGTATTTT. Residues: CARSLRLRDYPTDTQYF.